Below, 2 T cell receptor beta chains from the same sample are listed, as sequenced in a study of blood T cell repertoires in COVID-19 (dated by TCRdb to the early 2020s). Receptors were amplified or captured by the immunoSEQ multiplex PCR assay. TCRdb holds this immuneACCESS table with in-frame rearrangements only. Some clones are missing; in checked studies, unresolved V genes explain under half, and the rest has no known cause. Counted in this sample were about 130,000 clones; about 76% of them appeared once. In total, the top ten clones hold roughly 5.1% of the sample. What was sequenced was peripheral blood. The source of these receptors is a woman aged 70 to 79 with COVID-19, enrolled during active disease.

The chain employs TRBV7-9 and TRBJ2-2, with a possible D match to TRBD1 (5 bases). Germline values: CDR1 SEHNR, CDR2 FQNEAQ (reference sequence). With 1 base removed from V and 1 base from J, the gap between germline ends came to 16 bases. This CDR3 has 18 residues. For the CDR3, the DNA is TGTGCCAGCAGCTTAGAGAGAATCGGTACAGGGAACACCGGGGAGCTGTTTTTT. Residues: CASSLERIGTGNTGELFF.

This chain links TRBV15 with TRBJ1-1; perhaps TRBD1 as D (6 bases). Trimming cost V 0 bases and J 2 bases, with 13 bases left between them. CDR1 and CDR2 (germline): LNHNV, YYDKDF (reference sequence). This CDR3 is 16 amino acids long. CDR3 residues: CATSREYRAVNTEAFF. As DNA, the CDR3 is TGTGCCACCAGCAGAGAATACAGGGCGGTAAACACTGAAGCTTTCTTT.